The 9 T cell receptor beta chains given below trace back to one sample, sequenced in a study of T cell repertoires in cytomegalovirus infection. No antigen has been identified for these receptors. One entry per CDR3 protein, called by TCRdb with MiXCR from the reads. The sample comprises approximately 990,000 distinct CDR3 sequences, less than 35% of which are singletons, and roughly an eighth rests with the top ten. Sequenced material: cultured CD8+ T cells from PBMCs, taken from culture after CMV antigen stimulation. The receptors come from a human donor in good health (CMV status not recorded). Some clones in this sample may be carry-over from other donors' samples.

This clonotype was seen repeatedly, ten times or more. The chain couples TRBV7-6 to TRBJ1-5; D is perhaps TRBD1 (6 bases). The CDR3 sequence is 17 residues long. Germline V gene sequence: CDR1 SGHVS, CDR2 FNYEAQ. V was shortened by 1 base and J by 2 bases, with 15 bases between the two germline ends. The CDR3 reads CASSLGVGAGGNQPQHF. The CDR3 DNA follows: TGTGCCAGCAGCTTAGGGGTGGGGGCCGGCGGCAATCAGCCCCAGCATTTT.

This clonotype was recorded at least ten times. The chain links TRBV7-2 to TRBJ1-1; possibly TRBD1 for D (5 bases). The germline CDR1 and CDR2 sequences are SGHTA and FQGNSA. This CDR3 has 14 amino acids. The V and J ends lost 5 bases and 3 bases respectively, with 13 bases between them. CDR3: CASSQSGMYTEAFF. CDR3 coding DNA: TGTGCCAGCAGCCAATCAGGGATGTACACTGAAGCTTTCTTT.

This clonotype was observed a few times. The chain couples TRBV27 to TRBJ2-1, with 11 nucleotides matching TRBD2. CDR1 is MNHEY, CDR2 SMNVEV, per germline (reference sequence). CDR3 size: 17 residues. With 3 bases clipped from V and 6 bases from J, the junction kept 10 bases outside the gene matches. CDR3 bases: TGTGCCAGCAGTTTTATAGCGGGGGGGCCCTGGCCCAATGAGCAGTTCTTC. It translates to CASSFIAGGPWPNEQFF.

The chain joins TRBV27 to TRBJ2-5; possibly TRBD1 or TRBD2 for D (5 bases each). V dropped 6 bases and J dropped 4 bases, with 18 bases sitting between them. The germline gives CDR1 MNHEY, CDR2 SMNVEV (reference sequence). The CDR3 has 15 amino acids. DNA of the CDR3: TGTGCCAGCAGCAAATGGTTGGGGGACGGAGAGACCCAGTACTTC. Its protein is CASSKWLGDGETQYF.

This clonotype was recorded many times. The V gene is TRBV7-6, the J gene TRBJ2-2; possibly TRBD1 or TRBD2 for D (5 bases each). V lost 2 bases and J lost 2, with 12 bases in between. Germline assignment: CDR1 SGHVS and CDR2 FNYEAQ. CDR3 length equals 16 residues. CDR3 nucleotides: TGTGCCAGCAGCTTATCGGGACCCCATAACACCGGGGAGCTGTTTTTT. Translating gives CASSLSGPHNTGELFF. Together with reference TRBV7-6 and TRBJ2-2, the CDR3 gives the full variable domain: GAGVSQSPRYKVTKRGQDVALRCDPISGHVSLYWYRQALGQGPEFLTYFNYEAQQDKSGLPNDRFSAERPEGSISTLTIQRTEQRDSAMYRCASSLSGPHNTGELFFGEGSRLTVL.

This clonotype turned up a few times. This rearrangement joins TRBV6-2 or TRBV6-3 to TRBJ1-1; 7 nucleotides agree with TRBD1. Germline CDR1 reads MNHEY; CDR2 reads SVGEGT. V dropped 6 bases and J dropped 4; count of bases not matched to a gene: 26. The CDR3 is 20 amino acids. DNA of the CDR3: TGTGCCAGCAGATCAGACAGGGACCCCAGAACAGGTTTACGGACCACTGAAGCTTTCTTT. It specifies CASRSDRDPRTGLRTTEAFF.

This clonotype occurred a few times. The chain has TRBV7-9 and TRBJ1-5, with 7 bases that match TRBD1. The CDR3 covers 12 residues. Looked up from germline, CDR1 is SEHNR and CDR2 is FQNEAQ (reference sequence). V was pared by 6 bases and J by 9 bases, with 5 bases of the junction left unmatched. CDR3 sequence: CASSIQGPPQHF. The CDR3 coding sequence is TGTGCCAGCAGTATACAGGGGCCGCCCCAGCATTTT.

The J gene is TRBJ2-2, the V gene TRBV4-3, with D possibly TRBD2 on 5 matching bases. The CDR3 covers 14 residues. CDR1 LGHNA and CDR2 YSLEER come from the germline V gene. V was cut by 0 bases and J by 7 bases, with 9 bases left in between. CDR3 sequence (DNA): TGCGCCAGCAGCCAAGAGCCCGGGAACGGGGAGCTGTTTTTT. This gives the protein CASSQEPGNGELFF.

This clonotype has a handful of counts. The gene calls are TRBV19 and TRBJ1-6, with D tentatively TRBD1 (5 bases). CDR3 length: 14 amino acids. CDR1 is LNHDA and CDR2 is SQIVND in the germline V gene (reference sequence). Trimming shortened V by 9 bases and J by 4 bases, and 13 bases separated the two germline ends. The DNA of the CDR3 is TGTGCCAGCGCCGGGACTCCTTATAATTCACCCCTCCACTTT. It specifies CASAGTPYNSPLHF.